These T cell receptor beta chains were read from a single sample in a study of human T cells and chemical hapten exposure. MiXCR, run by TCRdb on the RACE reads, gives a single entry per CDR3 protein. The top ten hold around 1.6% of the sample, which has roughly 100,000 distinct CDR3 sequences, 10% to 15% seen once. The sequences come from whole blood, collected in connection with sensitization to the hapten diphenylcyclopropenone (DPC). The receptors derive from a woman aged 45-65 years with alopecia areata. Some clones in this sample may be carry-over from other donors' samples. Both conserved end residues are part of each CDR3. The order of the fields is V gene, J gene, D gene, clone size, CDR3 DNA, CDR3 protein. D genes are given only for firm matches. The size field is filled for only some rows; it gives once, few, many or a size class.

>TRBV5-1|TRBJ2-7|-|many
TGCGCCACGCGTTGGGGGCCCAGCTCCTACGAGCAGTACTTC
CATRWGPSSYEQYF
>TRBV7-8|TRBJ2-3|TRBD2|few
TGTGCCAGCAGCAGAACTAGCGGGGGCTACTCAGATACGCAGTATTTT
CASSRTSGGYSDTQYF
>TRBV12-3/TRBV12-4|TRBJ2-1|-|few
TGTGCCAGCAGTCAAGGATCCGTCGATGAGCAGTTCTTC
CASSQGSVDEQFF
>TRBV6-2/TRBV6-3|TRBJ1-4|-|many
TGTGCCAGCAGCCACGGACTGTCCGGGGAAAAACTGTTTTTT
CASSHGLSGEKLFF
>TRBV5-5|TRBJ1-2|-|-
TGTGCCAGCAGCTTGGGCCATGGGTTTTGGAATGGCTACACCTTC
CASSLGHGFWNGYTF
>TRBV18|TRBJ2-5|TRBD2|many
TGTGCCAGCTCACCAGGCGGGGGGCCCAAGGAGACCCAGTACTTC
CASSPGGGPKETQYF
>TRBV20-1|TRBJ2-1|TRBD2|few
TGCAGTGCTAAGACAAGCGGGAGGGCCATCCGGGGGGCGTCGAATGAGCAGTTCTTC
CSAKTSGRAIRGASNEQFF
>TRBV5-1|TRBJ2-2|-|few
TGCGCCAGCAGCCGACCACAGGGCCCCTCGAACACCGGGGAGCTGTTTTTT
CASSRPQGPSNTGELFF
>TRBV6-1|TRBJ2-7|-|-
TGTGCCAGCAGTGAAGCGCGGCGAGGGCAGTACTTC
CASSEARRGQYF
>TRBV12-3/TRBV12-4|TRBJ2-5|TRBD1|few
TGTGCCAGCAGTTCTAGACAGGGTATCAAAGAGACCCAGTACTTC
CASSSRQGIKETQYF
>TRBV6-5|TRBJ2-1|-|many
TGTGCCAGCAGTTACGAGCGTGAGGACAGCTACAATGAGCAGTTCTTC
CASSYEREDSYNEQFF
>TRBV7-2|TRBJ2-3|-|-
TGTGCCAGCAGCTGGCGGAGGGCAAGGGGCACAGATACGCAGTATTTT
CASSWRRARGTDTQYF
>TRBV5-1|TRBJ2-7|-|-
TGCGCCAGCAGCTTGTACACCTCCTACGAGCAGTACTTC
CASSLYTSYEQYF
>TRBV3-1|TRBJ2-7|-|-
TGTGCCAGCAGCAATCTTGCAGGGGCCCCCTACGAGCAGTACTTC
CASSNLAGAPYEQYF
>TRBV7-2|TRBJ2-3|TRBD1|few
TGTGCCAGCAGCTTCGTGGACAGGACAAGCACAGATACGCAGTATTTT
CASSFVDRTSTDTQYF
>TRBV20-1|TRBJ2-3|-|many
TGCAGTGCCCCCCCCAGGGGAGATACGCAGTATTTT
CSAPPRGDTQYF
>TRBV3-1|TRBJ2-7|-|-
TGTGCCAGCAGCCAGAGGACAGCCGAGCAGTACTTC
CASSQRTAEQYF
>TRBV12-3/TRBV12-4|TRBJ2-2|-|many
TGTGCCAGCAGAACGAGCGGGTCGAACACCGGGGAGCTGTTTTTT
CASRTSGSNTGELFF
>TRBV29-1|TRBJ2-7|-|-
TGCAGCGCTCAGGTCAGACCGGACTACGAGCAGTACTTC
CSAQVRPDYEQYF
>TRBV19|TRBJ1-1|-|many
TGTGCCAGTACCATCCAGGGGCACACTGAAGCTTTCTTT
CASTIQGHTEAFF
>TRBV29-1|TRBJ1-2|-|few
TGCAGCGTTGGGGCAGGGGACCGCCTATATGGCTACACCTTC
CSVGAGDRLYGYTF
>TRBV7-9|TRBJ1-2|-|-
TGTGCCAGCAGCTCGTGGACAGTCCGCCTCTATGGCTACACCTTC
CASSSWTVRLYGYTF
>TRBV21-1|TRBJ2-5|-|-
TGTGCCAGCAGCAGCGCCGACGCCCTGTGCGGGAGAGTCCAAGAGACCCAGTACTTC
CASSSADALCGRVQETQYF
>TRBV2|TRBJ1-1|-|few
TGTGCCAACCGTGAGACAGGTTTAATGAACACTGAAGCTTTCTTT
CANRETGLMNTEAFF
>TRBV7-9|TRBJ1-5|TRBD1|-
TGTGCCAGCAGTTCACAGGGGGCGGGCAATCAGCCCCAGCATTTT
CASSSQGAGNQPQHF
>TRBV5-5|TRBJ1-3|-|many
TGTGCCAGCAGCTTGGTCACGAGGACTGACTCTGGAAACACCATATATTTT
CASSLVTRTDSGNTIYF
>TRBV6-4|TRBJ2-7|-|-
TGTGCCAGCAGCAAGCAGGCCGGGGGCTACGAGCAGTACTTC
CASSKQAGGYEQYF
>TRBV5-1|TRBJ2-3|-|many
TGCGCCAGCAGCCCAGGAGGCTCAGAATTCACAGATACGCAGTATTTT
CASSPGGSEFTDTQYF
>TRBV6-6|TRBJ2-3|TRBD2|-
TGTGCCAGCAGTCCCCCCACTAGCGGGAGATCAGGTCCGCAGTATTTT
CASSPPTSGRSGPQYF
>TRBV19|TRBJ1-6|-|few
TGTGCCAGTAGTATAGTCTCGCCCAGGGGCGATTCACCCCTCCACTTT
CASSIVSPRGDSPLHF
>TRBV6-1|TRBJ1-1|TRBD1|few
TGTGCCAGCACCGGGACAGATCACACTGAAGCTTTCTTT
CASTGTDHTEAFF
>TRBV27|TRBJ1-4|-|-
TGTGCCAGCAGCTCGCACGCCTCCAATGAAAAACTGTTTTTT
CASSSHASNEKLFF
>TRBV24-1|TRBJ2-5|-|-
TGTGCCACCAGTGATTTGTTGAAGACCCAGTACTTC
CATSDLLKTQYF
>TRBV28|TRBJ1-3|-|few
TGTGCCAGCAGCAGCAAAGTAAAGGTGCGCAGAAACACCATATATTTT
CASSSKVKVRRNTIYF
>TRBV5-1|TRBJ2-5|TRBD2|many
TGCGCCAGCAGCCCTACTAGCGGCCCTCGGGAGACCCAGTACTTC
CASSPTSGPRETQYF
>TRBV7-9|TRBJ2-3|-|-
TGTGCCAGCAGCTTAGACAGGACCACAGATACGCAGTATTTT
CASSLDRTTDTQYF
>TRBV6-5|TRBJ2-4|-|many
TGTGCCAGCAGTTACTCGCCTTACGCTACCTGGTACTTC
CASSYSPYATWYF
>TRBV4-2|TRBJ2-7|-|many
TGTGCCAGCAGCCAAGCGGGAGCCCAACCCTACGAGCAGTACTTC
CASSQAGAQPYEQYF
>TRBV5-1|TRBJ2-1|-|few
TGCGCCAGCAGCTTCGACGGAAAGACAATCAATGAGCAGTTCTTC
CASSFDGKTINEQFF
>TRBV6-5|TRBJ1-2|-|few
TGTGCCAGCAGTTACTCTATCGGGGGCCCCACTAACTATGGCTACACCTTC
CASSYSIGGPTNYGYTF
>TRBV6-1|TRBJ1-1|TRBD1|-
TGTGCCAGCAGTGGGGGACAGGGAGATCCTTCCACTGAAGCTTTCTTT
CASSGGQGDPSTEAFF
>TRBV7-9|TRBJ2-7|TRBD1|few
TGTGCCAGCAGCACCGGGACAGGGGTGCACGAGCAGTACTTC
CASSTGTGVHEQYF
>TRBV10-2|TRBJ1-2|TRBD1|-
TGCGCCAGCTCGGCCGACAGGGACGTCGGCTACACCTTC
CASSADRDVGYTF
>TRBV6-1|TRBJ1-2|TRBD1|many
TGTGCCAGCTCTAGATCCGGACAGGCCCATAGCTACACCTTC
CASSRSGQAHSYTF
>TRBV29-1|TRBJ1-5|TRBD1|many
TGCAGCGTTGCCACAGGGGGCGATCAGCCCCAGCATTTT
CSVATGGDQPQHF
>TRBV7-8|TRBJ1-4|-|few
TGTGCCAGCAGCGTCGGACAGTTGTATGAAAAACTGTTTTTT
CASSVGQLYEKLFF
>TRBV28|TRBJ1-5|-|-
TGTGCCAGCAGTTTACCTGACATGAGCAATCAGCCCCAGCATTTT
CASSLPDMSNQPQHF
>TRBV7-6|TRBJ2-5|-|-
TGTGCCAGCAGCTTAGGGGTTAGCGCGCAAGAGACCCAGTACTTC
CASSLGVSAQETQYF
>TRBV3-1|TRBJ2-3|-|many
TGTGCCAGCAGCCAAGATGCAAATACGCAGTATTTT
CASSQDANTQYF
>TRBV29-1|TRBJ1-1|-|once
TGCAGCGTTGTCTTGGACACTGAAGCTTTCTTT
CSVVLDTEAFF
>TRBV27|TRBJ2-1|TRBD1|many
TGTGCCAGTCGCGTTACAGGGGGAGATGGGATAGGCAATGAGCAGTTCTTC
CASRVTGGDGIGNEQFF
>TRBV18|TRBJ2-1|-|few
TGTGCCAGCTCCCCGAGGACCCCTTACAATGAGCAGTTCTTC
CASSPRTPYNEQFF
>TRBV21-1|TRBJ1-4|-|few
TGTGCCAGCAGCGACAACTGGGTGATGTGCACACAGGGAGATAATGAAAAACTGTTTTTT
CASSDNWVMCTQGDNEKLFF